The source of this T cell receptor (beta chain) is a study of CD8+CD57+ T cells in acquired aplastic anemia. Study background: Mean DNA quantity obtained from sorted CD4+ and CD8+ cells was about 3.5 ug. General observations from the study: No significant patient-versus-control difference appeared in CD8+ Simpson's diversity. Patients and controls had in common twenty-nine CD8+ CDR3 sequences.

Flow cytometry had shown expanded CD8+CD57+ cells in the patients chosen for sequencing. Deletions cut 3 bases from V and 1 base from J, with 6 bases between. This CDR3 has 12 amino acids. Germline V CDR1 and CDR2: SQVTM, ANQGSEA. The study profiled TCR beta VDJ and CDR3 using genomic DNA as template. MiXCR, applied by TCRdb to the reads, yields one record per CDR3 protein. The sample yields about 240,000 distinct CDR3 sequences, 45% to 50% seen once. The sample holds many counts of this clonotype. Its antigen is unidentified. The receptor was derived from a human donor with aplastic anemia. The chain carries TRBV29-1 and TRBJ1-1, with D perhaps matching TRBD1 (5 bases). Input material: sorted CD4+, CD8+, or CD8+CD57+ T cells (not recorded which) from PBMCs. The CDR3 DNA reads as TGCAGCGTTGACGGACAGAACACTGAAGCTTTCTTT. Translating it yields CSVDGQNTEAFF.